This entry concerns a single T cell receptor beta chain. Antigen: not known. The sample originates from a study of T cell repertoires in cytomegalovirus infection. Study as a whole: CMV epitopes in the study were HLA-C-restricted (recently identified) and HLA-B-restricted (well studied). Signatures in public TCR beta sequences pointed to both CMV infection and matching HLA type.

TCRdb re-derived calls from the reads in MiXCR, one entry per CDR3 protein. The sample carries approximately 310,000 distinct CDR3 sequences, 20% to 30% recorded once. The CDR3 is 14 amino acids. Trimming removed 7 bases from V and 5 bases from J, with 17 bases in between. Study results and caveats: The ex vivo response was dominated by HLA-C-restricted CMV-specific TCR beta clonotypes. Cumulative public TCR beta family frequency identified carriers of CMV plus the relevant HLA.

This receptor was taken from a human donor in good health (CMV status not recorded). Some clones in this sample may be carry-over from other donors' samples. This specimen was cultured PBMCs, taken from culture after CMV antigen stimulation. The chain is built from TRBV12-3 or TRBV12-4 and TRBJ1-2; tentatively, D is TRBD1 (6 bases). The CDR3 here is CASNFRGQEYGYTF. The CDR3 bases are TGTGCCAGCAACTTTAGGGGACAAGAGTATGGCTACACCTTC.